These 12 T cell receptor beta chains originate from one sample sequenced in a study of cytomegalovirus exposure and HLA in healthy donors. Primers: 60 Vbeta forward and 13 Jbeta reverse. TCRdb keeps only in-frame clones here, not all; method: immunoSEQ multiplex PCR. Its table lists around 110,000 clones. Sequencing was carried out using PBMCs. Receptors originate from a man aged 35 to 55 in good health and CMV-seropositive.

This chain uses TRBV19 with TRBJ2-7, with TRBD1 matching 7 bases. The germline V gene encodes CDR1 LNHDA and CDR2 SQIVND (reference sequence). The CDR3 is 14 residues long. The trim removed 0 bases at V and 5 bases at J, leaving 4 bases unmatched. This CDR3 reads CASSIDRGFNEQYF. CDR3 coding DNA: TGTGCCAGTAGTATAGACAGGGGGTTCAACGAGCAGTACTTC.

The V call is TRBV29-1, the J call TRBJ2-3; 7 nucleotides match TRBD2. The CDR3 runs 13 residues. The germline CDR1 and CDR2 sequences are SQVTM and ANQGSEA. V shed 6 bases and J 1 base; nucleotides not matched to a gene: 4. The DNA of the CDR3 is TGCAGCGTCGGGGCGGGGGGCACAGATACGCAGTATTTT. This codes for CSVGAGGTDTQYF.

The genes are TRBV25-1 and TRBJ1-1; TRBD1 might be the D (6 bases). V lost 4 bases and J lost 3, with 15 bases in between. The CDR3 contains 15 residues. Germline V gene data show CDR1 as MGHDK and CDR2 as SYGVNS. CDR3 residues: CASSVPGQPYTEAFF. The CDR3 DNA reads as TGTGCCAGCAGTGTACCGGGACAACCGTACACTGAAGCTTTCTTT.

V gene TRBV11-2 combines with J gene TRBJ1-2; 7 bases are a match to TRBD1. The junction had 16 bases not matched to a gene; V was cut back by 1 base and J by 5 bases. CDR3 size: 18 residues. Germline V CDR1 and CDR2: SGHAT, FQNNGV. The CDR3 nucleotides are TGTGCCAGCAGCTTAGCATTTGGGGGACAGTCCTTTCGGTATGGCTACACCTTC. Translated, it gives CASSLAFGGQSFRYGYTF. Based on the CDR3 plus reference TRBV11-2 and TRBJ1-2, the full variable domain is EAGVAQSPRYKIIEKRQSVAFWCNPISGHATLYWYQQILGQGPKLLIQFQNNGVVDDSQLPKDRFSAERLKGVDSTLKIQPAKLEDSAVYLCASSLAFGGQSFRYGYTFGSGTRLTVV.

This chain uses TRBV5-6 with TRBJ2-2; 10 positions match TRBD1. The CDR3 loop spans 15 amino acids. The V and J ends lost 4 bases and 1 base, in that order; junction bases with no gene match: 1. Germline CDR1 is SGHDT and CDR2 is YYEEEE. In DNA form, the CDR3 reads TGTGCCAGCAGCCGGGACAGGGGGAACACCGGGGAGCTGTTTTTT. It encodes CASSRDRGNTGELFF.

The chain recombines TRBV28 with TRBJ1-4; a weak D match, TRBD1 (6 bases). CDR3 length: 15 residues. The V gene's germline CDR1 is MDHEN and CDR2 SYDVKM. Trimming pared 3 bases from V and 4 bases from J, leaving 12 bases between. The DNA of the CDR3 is TGTGCCAGCAGTTTGGGGGGGGCCGGTAATGAAAAACTGTTTTTT. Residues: CASSLGGAGNEKLFF.

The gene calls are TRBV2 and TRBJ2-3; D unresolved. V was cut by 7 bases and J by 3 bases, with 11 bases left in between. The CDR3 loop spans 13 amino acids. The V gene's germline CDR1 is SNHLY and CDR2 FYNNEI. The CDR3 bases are TGTGCCAGCAACCGAGCAAAAACAGATACGCAGTATTTT. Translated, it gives CASNRAKTDTQYF.

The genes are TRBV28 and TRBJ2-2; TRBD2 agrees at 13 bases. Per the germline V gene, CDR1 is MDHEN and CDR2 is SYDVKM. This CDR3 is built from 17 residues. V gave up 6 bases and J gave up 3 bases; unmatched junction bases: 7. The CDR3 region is CASRPGLAGADTGELFF. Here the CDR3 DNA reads TGTGCCAGCAGACCTGGACTAGCGGGAGCGGACACCGGGGAGCTGTTTTTT.

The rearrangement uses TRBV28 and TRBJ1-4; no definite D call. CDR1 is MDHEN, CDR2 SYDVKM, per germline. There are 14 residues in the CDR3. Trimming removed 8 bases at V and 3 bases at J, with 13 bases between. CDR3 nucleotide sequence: TGTGCCAGCGGAGCAGCTCTTCCTAATGAAAAACTGTTTTTT. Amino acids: CASGAALPNEKLFF.

The CDR3 DNA reads as TGTGCCAGCTCACAGATACCGCCGACAGGGGAACATGGCTACACCTTC. Its translation is CASSQIPPTGEHGYTF. The chain carries TRBV18 and TRBJ1-2, with 8 nucleotides matching TRBD1. This CDR3 is 16 amino acids long. Trimming took 4 bases from V and 6 from J; bases not matched to a gene: 13. Germline V CDR1 and CDR2: KGHSH, LQKENI.

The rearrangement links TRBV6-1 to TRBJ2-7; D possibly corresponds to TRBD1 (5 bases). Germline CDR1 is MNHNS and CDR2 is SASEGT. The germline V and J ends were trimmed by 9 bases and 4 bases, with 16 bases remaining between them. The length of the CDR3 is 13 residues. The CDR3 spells CASRWQGKYEQYF. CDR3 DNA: TGTGCCAGTAGGTGGCAGGGCAAGTACGAGCAGTACTTC.

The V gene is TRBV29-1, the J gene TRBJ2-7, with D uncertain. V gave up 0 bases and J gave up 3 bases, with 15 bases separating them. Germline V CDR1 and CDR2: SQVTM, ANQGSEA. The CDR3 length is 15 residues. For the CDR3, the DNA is TGCAGCGTTGAAGATCGCAGCGCAGTATTCTACGAGCAGTACTTC. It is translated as CSVEDRSAVFYEQYF.